The 17 T cell receptor beta chains below were found in one sample sequenced in a study of graft-versus-host responses after intestinal transplantation. For these TCRs, the target antigens are not known. Only in-frame clones appear in the TCRdb table, and some are missing; sequencing was by immunoSEQ multiplex PCR. The table lists tens of thousands of clones, around 93% of them singletons. This specimen was unstimulated CD8+ T cells sorted from spleen or lymph node cells, taken before intestinal transplant. The receptors come from a human donor who received an intestinal transplant.

This chain joins TRBV7-2 and TRBJ1-3; TRBD1 matches 7 bases. Germline trimming cut 1 base from V and 0 bases from J; bases unmatched to any gene: 12. The germline V gene has CDR1 SGHTA and CDR2 FQGNSA. The CDR3 is 19 amino acids. The CDR3 region has the DNA TGTGCCAGCAGCTTAGAGGTCGGACAGGCTGGGGGCTCTGGAAACACCATATATTTT. It is translated as CASSLEVGQAGGSGNTIYF.

Points on this clone: Other nucleotide sequences from this sample produce the same CDR3. The chain uses TRBV15 and TRBJ1-5; no reliable D call. Looked up from germline, CDR1 is LNHNV and CDR2 is YYDKDF (reference sequence). V gave up 1 base and J gave up 4 bases, with 8 bases separating them. The CDR3 totals 14 residues. As DNA, the CDR3 is TGTGCCACCAGCAGAGTGGGAGGGAATCAGCCCCAGCATTTT. Protein sequence: CATSRVGGNQPQHF.

V usage is TRBV5-6 and J usage is TRBJ1-1; D possibly corresponds to TRBD1 (6 bases). The germline CDR1 and CDR2 sequences are SGHDT and YYEEEE. The CDR3 spans 13 residues. V shed 1 base and J shed 11 bases, with 15 bases lying between them. The CDR3 region has the DNA TGTGCCAGCAGCTTGAGTCCGGGGGGCGACGCTTTCTTT. Translating gives CASSLSPGGDAFF.

The chain uses TRBV21-1 and TRBJ1-1; the table gives TRBD1 as D, unverified against the DNA. TRBV21-1 counts as a pseudogene. The CDR3 is made up of 15 amino acids. The CDR3 is CASSGKDRIYTEAFF. DNA of the CDR3: TGTGCCAGCAGCGGAAAGGACAGGATCTACACTGAAGCTTTCTTT.

V gene TRBV7-8 combines with J gene TRBJ2-2; 8 positions match TRBD1. Trimming took 4 bases from V and 1 from J; bases not matched to a gene: 14. The CDR3 length is 19 residues. Germline V gene data show CDR1 as SGHVS and CDR2 as FQNEAQ. The CDR3 spells CASSYYGQGSFLNTGELFF. As DNA, the CDR3 is TGTGCCAGCAGCTACTACGGACAGGGTAGTTTTTTGAACACCGGGGAGCTGTTTTTT. Full variable domain (outside the CDR3, taken from reference TRBV7-8 and TRBJ2-2): GAGVSQSPRYKVAKRGQDVALRCDPISGHVSLFWYQQALGQGPEFLTYFQNEAQLDKSGLPSDRFFAERPEGSVSTLKIQRTQQEDSAVYLCASSYYGQGSFLNTGELFFGEGSRLTVL.

The chain has TRBV9 and TRBJ1-2, with D hard to call. Trimming stripped 0 bases from V and 6 bases from J, with 12 bases between. Germline-derived CDR1 and CDR2 are SGDLS and YYNGEE. The CDR3 runs 14 residues. Here the CDR3 DNA reads TGTGCCAGCAGCGTAGCTACCCGAGAGGATGGCTACACCTTC. This codes for CASSVATREDGYTF.

This chain uses TRBV4-3 with TRBJ2-2, with TRBD2 identical over 14 bases. The trim removed 4 bases at V and 4 bases at J, leaving 11 bases unmatched. The germline V gene encodes CDR1 LGHNA and CDR2 YSLEER. The CDR3 extends over 19 amino acids. The CDR3 here is CASSPTQTSGGASTGELFF. In DNA form, the CDR3 reads TGCGCCAGCAGCCCTACTCAGACTAGCGGGGGGGCGAGCACCGGGGAGCTGTTTTTT.

The V call is TRBV27, the J call TRBJ1-2, with a tentative D call TRBD1 (5 bases). V shed 5 bases and J shed 5 bases, with 15 bases lying between them. The CDR3 is 14 amino acids. CDR1 is MNHEY and CDR2 is SMNVEV in the germline V gene (reference sequence). CDR3 amino acids: CASSPLREGYGYTF. DNA for the CDR3: TGTGCCAGCAGTCCCCTCAGGGAGGGATATGGCTACACCTTC.

V and J are TRBV4-3 and TRBJ1-2; D is ambiguous. CDR1 and CDR2 (germline): LGHNA, YSLEER. This CDR3 has 14 residues. V dropped 1 base and J dropped 4 bases, with 10 bases sitting between them. In DNA form, the CDR3 reads TGCGCCAGCAGCCAAGGGCATGCAGGCTATGGCTACACCTTC. Translation gives CASSQGHAGYGYTF.

This clone has a handful of counts. The rearrangement links TRBV7-9 to TRBJ2-7, with TRBD2 as a possible D gene (6 bases). V gave up 5 bases and J gave up 7 bases, with 12 bases separating them. Germline V gene lookup returns CDR1 SEHNR and CDR2 FQNEAQ (reference sequence). The CDR3 loop spans 12 amino acids. The CDR3 bases are TGTGCCAGCAGCCCTTCACGGGGGGAGCAGTACTTC. Translated, it gives CASSPSRGEQYF.

The V and J genes are TRBV11-3 and TRBJ2-7, with TRBD1 as a possible D gene (8 bases). Trimming took off 5 bases at V and 3 bases at J, with 17 bases between the two ends. Germline values: CDR1 SGHNT, CDR2 YENEEA. The CDR3 spans 15 residues. For the CDR3, the DNA is TGTGCCAGCAGCGTCCGACAGGGGAGGGTCTACGAGCAGTACTTC. This encodes CASSVRQGRVYEQYF.

This chain joins TRBV6-1 and TRBJ1-1; a possible D gene is TRBD1 (6 bases). The CDR3 length is 15 residues. Between the trimmed V and J ends, which lost 5 bases and 3 bases, there was a span of 16 bases. Germline V lookup: CDR1 MNHNS, CDR2 SASEGT. The DNA for the CDR3 is TGTGCCAGCAGTAGTCGGGTAGGGGGGGACACTGAAGCTTTCTTT. Amino acid sequence: CASSSRVGGDTEAFF.

CDR3 protein: CASSMISGTGIEQYF. The CDR3, as DNA: TGTGCCAGCAGTATGATCAGCGGGACAGGGATCGAGCAGTACTTC. The chain has TRBV5-5 and TRBJ2-7, with 9 bases that match TRBD1. The CDR3 covers 15 residues. Germline CDR1 is SGHKS and CDR2 is YYEKEE (reference sequence). Trimming cost V 5 bases and J 6 bases; bases outside gene matches: 12.

The CDR3 region has the DNA TGTGCCAGCAGCTCCGGACACCAGTCTCCCTTCTCCTACGAGCAGTACTTC. It is translated as CASSSGHQSPFSYEQYF. The chain is built from TRBV7-2 and TRBJ2-7, with D tentatively TRBD1 (5 bases). V was clipped by 4 bases and J by 0 bases, with 19 bases between them. This CDR3 contains 17 residues. CDR1 is SGHTA and CDR2 is FQGNSA in the germline V gene.

This chain links TRBV13 with TRBJ2-2; 8 bases are shared with TRBD2. CDR3 length equals 16 residues. Germline assignment: CDR1 PRHDT and CDR2 FYEKMQ (reference sequence). The V and J ends lost 4 bases and 3 bases, in that order; junction bases with no gene match: 7. The CDR3 spells CASSSRAGEYTGELFF. The CDR3 DNA sequence: TGTGCCAGCAGCTCGAGAGCGGGGGAATACACCGGGGAGCTGTTTTTT.

This chain connects TRBV27 to TRBJ2-7; 9 nucleotides align to TRBD2. Germline V gene data show CDR1 as MNHEY and CDR2 as SMNVEV (reference sequence). V was clipped by 4 bases and J by 5 bases; unmatched bases: 6. The CDR3 totals 14 residues. Written as DNA, the CDR3 is TGTGCCAGCAGTTCCCGGATAGCGGGGGACGAGCAGTACTTC. This sequence encodes CASSSRIAGDEQYF.

This chain connects TRBV4-3 to TRBJ2-7; maybe TRBD2 (5 bases). V lost 0 bases to trimming and J lost 3 bases, with 12 bases between them. The germline CDR1 and CDR2 sequences are LGHNA and YSLEER. This CDR3 is built from 15 residues. The DNA for the CDR3 is TGCGCCAGCAGCCAAGATCTACGAGGGCTCTACGAGCAGTACTTC. This codes for CASSQDLRGLYEQYF.